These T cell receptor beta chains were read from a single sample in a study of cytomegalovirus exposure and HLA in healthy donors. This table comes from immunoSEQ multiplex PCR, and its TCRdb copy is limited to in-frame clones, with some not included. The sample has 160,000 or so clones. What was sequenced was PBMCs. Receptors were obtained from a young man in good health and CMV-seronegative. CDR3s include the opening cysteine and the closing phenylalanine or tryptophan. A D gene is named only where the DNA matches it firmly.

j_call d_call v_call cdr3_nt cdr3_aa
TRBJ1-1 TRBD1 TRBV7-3 TGTGCCAGCAGCTCACAGGGGGACACTGAAGCTTTCTTT CASSSQGDTEAFF
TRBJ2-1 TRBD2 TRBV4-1 TGCGCCAGCAGCCGCGTAGGGTACCCTAGCGGGAGTTTAAATGAGCAGTTCTTC CASSRVGYPSGSLNEQFF
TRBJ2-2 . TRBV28 TGTGCCAGCAGTTTCCCGGTTACCGGGGAGCTGTTTTTT CASSFPVTGELFF
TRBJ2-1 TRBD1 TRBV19 TGTGCCAGTAGTATAGCCAGCCGAGCGGACAGGAGAATCAATGAGCAGTTCTTC CASSIASRADRRINEQFF
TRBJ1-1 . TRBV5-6 TGTGCCAGCAGCCGGAACACTGAAGCTTTCTTT CASSRNTEAFF
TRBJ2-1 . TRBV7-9 TGTGCCAGCAGTCCGACTAGTAATGAGCAGTTCTTC CASSPTSNEQFF
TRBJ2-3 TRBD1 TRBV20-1 TGCAGTGGACCTCAGGGGGAAACGCAGTATTTT CSGPQGETQYF
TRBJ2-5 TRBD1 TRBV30 TGTGCCTGGAGTGCCGGGACAGCCTTTTACGGGCAGTACTTC CAWSAGTAFYGQYF
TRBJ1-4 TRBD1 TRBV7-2 TGTGCCAGCAGCTTCCGCCCCCAGGGGGCGGCAAAACTGTTTTTT CASSFRPQGAAKLFF
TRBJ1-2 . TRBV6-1 TGTGCCAGCAGTCGGCAGGGGAACGGCTATGGCTACACCTTC CASSRQGNGYGYTF
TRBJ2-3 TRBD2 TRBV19 TGTGCCAGTAGTACCTCCTCCGGGGGGACAGATACGCAGTATTTT CASSTSSGGTDTQYF
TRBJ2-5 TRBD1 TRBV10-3 TGTGCCACGGAAAGACAGGGGGCCGAGACCCAGTACTTC CATERQGAETQYF
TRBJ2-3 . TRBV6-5 TGTGCCAGCAGTACCCTGTCAGGGGCAGATACGCAGTATTTT CASSTLSGADTQYF
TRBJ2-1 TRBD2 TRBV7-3 TGTGCCAGCAGCTTAAGAATAGACCGAGCGGGAGAGGTGTTAGTGAATGAGCAGTTCTTC CASSLRIDRAGEVLVNEQFF
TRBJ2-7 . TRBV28 TGTGCCAGCAGCGAAACTTACGAGCAGTACTTC CASSETYEQYF
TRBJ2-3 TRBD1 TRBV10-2 TGCGCCAGCAAGGGAGGGACAGGGGTCACAGATACGCAGTATTTT CASKGGTGVTDTQYF
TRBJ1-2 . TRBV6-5 TGTGCCAGCAGTAGACAGACTAACTATGGCTACACCTTC CASSRQTNYGYTF